The present entry profiles one TCR beta chain with its context. Its target is not known. The PCR employed 60 Vbeta primers together with 13 Jbeta primers. Sequencing used immunoSEQ multiplex PCR; TCRdb keeps in-frame clones, though not all of them. The profile covers 95,000 to 110,000 clones, with about three quarters appearing a single time and roughly 8% taken by the ten largest. The data were obtained in a study of cytomegalovirus exposure and HLA in healthy donors. For the study at large: Earlier results showed 90 million to 120 million unique TCR beta sequences derived from approximately 170 million T cells. There were 350 to 400 genotyped donors. Of these, roughly 80% fell in the genetic ancestry cluster associated with self-reported Caucasian donors. Study-level findings and limits: Researchers catalogued 164 TCR beta chains as cytomegalovirus-associated. Segments of the TCR beta V type were, in most cases, productive about 87% or about 30% of the time in an earlier analysis.

Germline assignment: CDR1 MNHNY and CDR2 SVGAGI (reference sequence). The CDR3 extends over 15 amino acids. The sequenced material came from PBMCs. The TCR originated in a young man in good health and CMV-seronegative. The chain couples TRBV6-6 to TRBJ2-5, with 11 bases matching TRBD2. TRBJ2-7 explains the end of the DNA better; the J call may be wrong. The CDR3 DNA reads as TGTGCCAGCAGCGATACTAGCGGGAGCTCCTACGAGCAGTACTTC. It encodes CASSDTSGSSYEQYF.